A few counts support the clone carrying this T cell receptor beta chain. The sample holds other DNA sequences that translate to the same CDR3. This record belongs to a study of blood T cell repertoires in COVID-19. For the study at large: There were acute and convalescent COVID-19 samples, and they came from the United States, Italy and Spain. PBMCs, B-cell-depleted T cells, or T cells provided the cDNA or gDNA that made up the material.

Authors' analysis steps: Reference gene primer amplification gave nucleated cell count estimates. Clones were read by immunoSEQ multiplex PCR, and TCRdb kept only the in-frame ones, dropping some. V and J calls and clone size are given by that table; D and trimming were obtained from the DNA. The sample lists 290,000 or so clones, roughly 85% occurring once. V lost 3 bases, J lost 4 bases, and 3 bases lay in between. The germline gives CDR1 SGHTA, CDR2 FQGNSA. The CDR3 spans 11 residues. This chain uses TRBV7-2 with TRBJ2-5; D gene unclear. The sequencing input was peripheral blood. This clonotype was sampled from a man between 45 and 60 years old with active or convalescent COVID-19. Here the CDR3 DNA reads TGTGCCAGCAGCTTTCTAGAGACCCAGTACTTC. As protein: CASSFLETQYF.